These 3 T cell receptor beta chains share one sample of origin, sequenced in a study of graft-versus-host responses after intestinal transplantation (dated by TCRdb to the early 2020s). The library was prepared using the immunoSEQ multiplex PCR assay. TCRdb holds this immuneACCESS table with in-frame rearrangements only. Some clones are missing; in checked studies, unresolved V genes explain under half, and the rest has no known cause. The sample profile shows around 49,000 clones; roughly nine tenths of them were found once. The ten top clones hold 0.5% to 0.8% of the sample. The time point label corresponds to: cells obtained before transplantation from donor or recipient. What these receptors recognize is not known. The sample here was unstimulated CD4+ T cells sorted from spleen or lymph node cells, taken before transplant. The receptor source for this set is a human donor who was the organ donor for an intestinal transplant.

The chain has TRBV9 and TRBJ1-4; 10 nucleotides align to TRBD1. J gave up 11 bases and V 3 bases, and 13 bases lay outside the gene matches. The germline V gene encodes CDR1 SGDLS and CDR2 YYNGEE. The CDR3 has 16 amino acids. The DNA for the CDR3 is TGTGCCAGCAGCGGCGATCGGACAGGGGGAAGGTATAAACTGTTTTTT. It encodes CASSGDRTGGRYKLFF.

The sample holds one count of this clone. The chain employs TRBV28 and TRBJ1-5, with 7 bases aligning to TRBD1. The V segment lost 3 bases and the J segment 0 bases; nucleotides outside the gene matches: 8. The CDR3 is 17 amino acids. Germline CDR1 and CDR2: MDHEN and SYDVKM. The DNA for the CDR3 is TGTGCCAGCAGTTTCCGACAGGGAGGAGTTAGCAATCAGCCCCAGCATTTT. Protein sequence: CASSFRQGGVSNQPQHF.

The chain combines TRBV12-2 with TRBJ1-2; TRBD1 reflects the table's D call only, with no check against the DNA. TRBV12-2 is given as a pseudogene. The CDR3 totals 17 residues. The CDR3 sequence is CASRDRQGLPFSYGYTF. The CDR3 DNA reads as TGTGCAAGTCGCGACCGACAGGGGCTGCCCTTTAGCTATGGCTACACCTTC.